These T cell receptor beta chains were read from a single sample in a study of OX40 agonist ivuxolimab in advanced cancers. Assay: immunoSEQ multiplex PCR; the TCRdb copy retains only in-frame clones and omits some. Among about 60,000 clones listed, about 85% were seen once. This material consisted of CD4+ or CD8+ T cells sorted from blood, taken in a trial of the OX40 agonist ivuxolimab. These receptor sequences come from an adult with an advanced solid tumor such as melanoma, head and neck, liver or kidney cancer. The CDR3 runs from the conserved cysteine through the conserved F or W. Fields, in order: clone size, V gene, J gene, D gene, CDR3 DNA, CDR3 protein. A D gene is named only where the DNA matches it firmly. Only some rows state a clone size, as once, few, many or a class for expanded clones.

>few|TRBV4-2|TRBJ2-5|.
TGTGCCAGCAGCCCCGGACAACTAGGGGGCCAAGAGACCCAGTACTTC
CASSPGQLGGQETQYF
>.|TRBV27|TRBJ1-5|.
TGTGCCAGCGCGCAGGGAATGGGTAATCAGCCCCAGCATTTT
CASAQGMGNQPQHF
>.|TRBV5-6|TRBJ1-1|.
TGTGCCAGCAGCTACCGGGACACTGAAGCTTTCTTT
CASSYRDTEAFF
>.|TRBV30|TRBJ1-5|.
TGTGCCTGGAGTTCGGACTTCCTCAATCAGCCCCAGCATTTT
CAWSSDFLNQPQHF
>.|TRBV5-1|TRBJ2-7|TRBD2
TGCGCCAGCAGCTTTAGCGGGAGAACCTACGAGCAGTACTTC
CASSFSGRTYEQYF
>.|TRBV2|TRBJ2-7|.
TGTGCCAGCAGTGCGGAGAGTCGAACACCCTCGTACTTC
CASSAESRTPSYF
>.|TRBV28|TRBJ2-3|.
TGTGCCAGCAGTCCCATCGTCTCCTGGAGGGAGTTAGTCACAGATACGCAGTATTTT
CASSPIVSWRELVTDTQYF
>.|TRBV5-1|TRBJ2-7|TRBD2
TGCGCCAGCAGCTTGGCACCCCTCGGGAGGTCGGTCCCCTACGAGCAGTACTTC
CASSLAPLGRSVPYEQYF
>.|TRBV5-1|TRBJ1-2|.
TGCGCCAGCAGCTCCCCGGGAGGCCAGGTCTATGGCTACACCTTC
CASSSPGGQVYGYTF
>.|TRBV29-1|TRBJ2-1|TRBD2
TGCAGCGCCGCGACTAGCGGGAACAATGAGCAGTTCTTC
CSAATSGNNEQFF
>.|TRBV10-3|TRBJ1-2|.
TGTGCCATCAGTGCCGGGACGGACTATGGCTACACCTTC
CAISAGTDYGYTF
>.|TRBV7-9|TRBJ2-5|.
TGTGCCAGCAGCTCCGACCCAGCAGAGACCCAGTACTTC
CASSSDPAETQYF
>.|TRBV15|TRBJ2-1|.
TGTGCCACCAGCAGAGATCGGGGCGGGACCTACAATGAGCAGTTCTTC
CATSRDRGGTYNEQFF
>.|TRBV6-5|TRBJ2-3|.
TGTGCCAGCAGTTACGATGGGACAGATACGCAGTATTTT
CASSYDGTDTQYF
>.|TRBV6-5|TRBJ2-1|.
TGTGCCAGCAGTTACTCGACTTTGGGGGAGCAGTTCTTC
CASSYSTLGEQFF
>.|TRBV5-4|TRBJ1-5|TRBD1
TGTGCCAGCAGCCGCGACAGGGTTCAGCCCCAGCATTTT
CASSRDRVQPQHF
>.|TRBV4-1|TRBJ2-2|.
TGCGCCAGCAGCCCGGCCGGGACCGGGGAGCTGTTTTTT
CASSPAGTGELFF
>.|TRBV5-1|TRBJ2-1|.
TGCGCCAGCAGCCTGGCGCGGACCTACAATGAGCAGTTCTTC
CASSLARTYNEQFF
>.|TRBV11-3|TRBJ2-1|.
TGTGCCAGCAGCTTAGGAGGTCCACAGGGTACCTACAATGAGCAGTTCTTC
CASSLGGPQGTYNEQFF
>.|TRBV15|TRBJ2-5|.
TGTGCCACCAGCAGAGACCGAAAGAAGGAGACCCAGTACTTC
CATSRDRKKETQYF
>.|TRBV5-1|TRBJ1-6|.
TGCGCCAGCAGGTTATCCGAGGGGCATAATTCACCCCTCCACTTT
CASRLSEGHNSPLHF
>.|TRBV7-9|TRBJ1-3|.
TGTGCCAGCAGCTTAAAGCGGGACAACTCTGGAAACACCATATATTTT
CASSLKRDNSGNTIYF
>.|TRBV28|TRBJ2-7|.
TGTGCCAGCAGCTTCGGGGGGCTACTCCAGTACTTC
CASSFGGLLQYF
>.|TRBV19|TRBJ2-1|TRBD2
TGTGCCAGTAGTACTTTACCGGGACTAGCGGGAGTTAAGTCCTACAATGAGCAGTTCTTC
CASSTLPGLAGVKSYNEQFF
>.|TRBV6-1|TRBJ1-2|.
TGTGCCAGCAGTGAATGGGACCAGGGTGTAAGCTACACCTTC
CASSEWDQGVSYTF
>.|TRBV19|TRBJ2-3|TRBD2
TGTGCCAGTAGTGTATCACCTAGCGGGAGGGCGGCAGATACGCAGTATTTT
CASSVSPSGRAADTQYF
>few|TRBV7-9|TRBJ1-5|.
TGTGCCAGCAGCTTTTCAGGGGTCGGGCAGCCCCAGCATTTT
CASSFSGVGQPQHF
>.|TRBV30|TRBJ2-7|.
TGTGCCTGGAGTATGGACGGGAAGCAGTACTTC
CAWSMDGKQYF
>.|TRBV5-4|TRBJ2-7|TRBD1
TGTGCCAGCAGCCGATTTCAGGGGGCAAGGAGCGAGCAGTACTTC
CASSRFQGARSEQYF
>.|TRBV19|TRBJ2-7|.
TGTGCCAGTAGTGTCTCCAGGAGCTCCTACGAGCAGTACTTC
CASSVSRSSYEQYF
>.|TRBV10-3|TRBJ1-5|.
TGTGCCATCAGTGTTACCGGGACGGAGCCCAATCAGCCCCAGCATTTT
CAISVTGTEPNQPQHF
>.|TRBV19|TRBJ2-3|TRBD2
TGTGCCACCGAAGCGGGAGGTGACATAGATACGCAGTATTTT
CATEAGGDIDTQYF